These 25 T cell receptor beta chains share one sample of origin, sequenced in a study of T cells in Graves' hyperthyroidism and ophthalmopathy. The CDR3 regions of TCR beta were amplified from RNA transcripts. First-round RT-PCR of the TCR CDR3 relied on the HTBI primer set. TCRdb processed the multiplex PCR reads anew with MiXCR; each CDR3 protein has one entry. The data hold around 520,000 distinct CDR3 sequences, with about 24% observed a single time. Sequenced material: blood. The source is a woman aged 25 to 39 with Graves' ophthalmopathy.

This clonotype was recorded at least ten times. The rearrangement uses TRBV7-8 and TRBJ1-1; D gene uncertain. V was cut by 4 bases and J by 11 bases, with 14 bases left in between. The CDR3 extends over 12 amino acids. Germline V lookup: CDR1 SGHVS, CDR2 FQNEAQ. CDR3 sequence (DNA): TGTGCCAGCAGCTCAGGCCCCACGAGGGCTTTCTTT. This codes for CASSSGPTRAFF.

As DNA, the CDR3 is TGTGCCAGCAGTGTAAATTGGAGACAGGGCAATTGGGCCGGGGAGCTGTTTTTT. Its protein is CASSVNWRQGNWAGELFF. The rearrangement uses TRBV6-1 and TRBJ2-2, with 7 nucleotides matching TRBD1. This CDR3 region has 18 residues. V was clipped by 4 bases and J by 6 bases; unmatched bases: 17. Germline V CDR1 and CDR2: MNHNS, SASEGT.

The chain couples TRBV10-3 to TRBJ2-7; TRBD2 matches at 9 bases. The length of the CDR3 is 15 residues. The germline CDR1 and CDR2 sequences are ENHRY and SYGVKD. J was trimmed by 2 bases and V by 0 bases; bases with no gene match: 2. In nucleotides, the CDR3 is TGTGCCATCAGTGAGTCGACTAGCGGACCCTACGAGCAGTACTTC. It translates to CAISESTSGPYEQYF.

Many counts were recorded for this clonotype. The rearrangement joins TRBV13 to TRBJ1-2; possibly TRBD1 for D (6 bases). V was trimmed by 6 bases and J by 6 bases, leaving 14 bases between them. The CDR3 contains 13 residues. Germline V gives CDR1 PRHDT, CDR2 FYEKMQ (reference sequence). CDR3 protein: CASSGGGKDGYTF. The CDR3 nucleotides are TGTGCCAGCAGTGGAGGGGGGAAGGATGGCTACACCTTC.

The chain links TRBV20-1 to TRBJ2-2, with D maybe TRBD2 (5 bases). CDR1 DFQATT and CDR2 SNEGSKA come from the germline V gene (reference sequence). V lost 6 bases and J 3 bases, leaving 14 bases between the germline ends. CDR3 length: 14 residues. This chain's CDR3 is CSAKKGEDTGELFF. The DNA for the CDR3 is TGCAGTGCCAAGAAGGGAGAGGACACCGGGGAGCTGTTTTTT.

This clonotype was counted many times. CDR3 sequence: CASSTPRRRGNTGELFF. CDR3 DNA: TGTGCCAGCAGTACCCCTCGACGGCGGGGAAACACCGGGGAGCTGTTTTTT. This rearrangement joins TRBV6-2 or TRBV6-3 to TRBJ2-2; a weak D match, TRBD2 (6 bases). Germline V lookup: CDR1 MNHEY, CDR2 SVGEGT. V dropped 5 bases and J dropped 2 bases, with 18 bases sitting between them. This CDR3 is built from 17 residues.

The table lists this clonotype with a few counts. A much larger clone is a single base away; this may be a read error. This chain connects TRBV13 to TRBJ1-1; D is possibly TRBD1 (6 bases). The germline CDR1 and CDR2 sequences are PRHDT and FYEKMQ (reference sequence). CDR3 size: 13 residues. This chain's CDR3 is CACSAEGDLEAFF. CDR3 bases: TGTGCCTGCAGCGCCGAGGGGGACCTTGAAGCTTTCTTT.

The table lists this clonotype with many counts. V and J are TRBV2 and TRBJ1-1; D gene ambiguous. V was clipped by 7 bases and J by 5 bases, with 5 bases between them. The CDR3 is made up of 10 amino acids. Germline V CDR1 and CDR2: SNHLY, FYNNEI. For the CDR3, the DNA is TGTGCCAGCAAACAGACTGAAGCTTTCTTT. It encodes CASKQTEAFF.

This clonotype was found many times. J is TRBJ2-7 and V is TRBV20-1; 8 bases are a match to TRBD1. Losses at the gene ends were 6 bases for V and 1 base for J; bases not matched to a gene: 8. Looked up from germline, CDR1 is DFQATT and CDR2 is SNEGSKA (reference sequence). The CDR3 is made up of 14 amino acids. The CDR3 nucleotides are TGCAGTGCGCAGGGGGCGCGAATATCCTACGAGCAGTACTTC. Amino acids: CSAQGARISYEQYF.

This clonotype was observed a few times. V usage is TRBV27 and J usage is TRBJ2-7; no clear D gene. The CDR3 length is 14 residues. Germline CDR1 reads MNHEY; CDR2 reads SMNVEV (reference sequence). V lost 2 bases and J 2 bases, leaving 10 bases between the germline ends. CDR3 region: CASSLSASTYEQYF. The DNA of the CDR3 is TGTGCCAGCAGTTTAAGTGCTAGTACCTACGAGCAGTACTTC.

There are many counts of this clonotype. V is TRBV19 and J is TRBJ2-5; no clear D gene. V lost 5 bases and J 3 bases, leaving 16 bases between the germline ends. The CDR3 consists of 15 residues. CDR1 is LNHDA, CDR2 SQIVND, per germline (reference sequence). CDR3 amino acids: CASSPTARWEETQYF. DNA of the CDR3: TGTGCCAGTAGTCCCACGGCTCGGTGGGAAGAGACCCAGTACTTC. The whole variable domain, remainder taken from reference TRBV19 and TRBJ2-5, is DGGITQSPKYLFRKEGQNVTLSCEQNLNHDAMYWYRQDPGQGLRLIYYSQIVNDFQKGDIAEGYSVSREKKESFPLTVTSAQKNPTAFYLCASSPTARWEETQYFGPGTRLLVL.

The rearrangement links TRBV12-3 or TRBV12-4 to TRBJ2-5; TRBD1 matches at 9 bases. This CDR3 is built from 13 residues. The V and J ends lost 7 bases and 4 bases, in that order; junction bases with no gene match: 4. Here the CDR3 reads CASTSTGGETQYF. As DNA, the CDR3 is TGTGCCAGCACCTCGACAGGGGGAGAGACCCAGTACTTC.

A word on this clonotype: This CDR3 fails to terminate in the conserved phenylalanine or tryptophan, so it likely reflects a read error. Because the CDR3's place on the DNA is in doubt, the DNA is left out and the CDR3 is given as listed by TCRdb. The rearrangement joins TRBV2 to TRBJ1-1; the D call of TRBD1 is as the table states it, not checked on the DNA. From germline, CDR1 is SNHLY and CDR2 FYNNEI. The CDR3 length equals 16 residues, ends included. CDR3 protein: CASSGTLGILNTEAFL.

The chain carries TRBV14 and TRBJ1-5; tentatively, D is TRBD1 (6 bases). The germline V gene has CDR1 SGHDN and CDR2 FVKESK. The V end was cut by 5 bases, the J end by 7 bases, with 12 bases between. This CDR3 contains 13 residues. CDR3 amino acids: CASSKTGSQPQHF. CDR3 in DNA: TGTGCCAGCAGCAAGACAGGTTCACAGCCCCAGCATTTT.

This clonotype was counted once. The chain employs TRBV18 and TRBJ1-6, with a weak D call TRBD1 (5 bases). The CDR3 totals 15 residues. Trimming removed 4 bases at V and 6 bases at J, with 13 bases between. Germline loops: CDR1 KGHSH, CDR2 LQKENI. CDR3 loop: CASSQQEPGNSPLHF. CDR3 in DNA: TGTGCCAGCTCACAACAGGAGCCGGGTAATTCACCCCTCCACTTT.

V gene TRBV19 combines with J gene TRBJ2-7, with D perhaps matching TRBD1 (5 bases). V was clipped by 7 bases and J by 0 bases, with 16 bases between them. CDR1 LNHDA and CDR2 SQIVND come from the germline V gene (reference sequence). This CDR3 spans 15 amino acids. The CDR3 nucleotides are TGTGCCAGTATTATTGGGCAGGGAAGCTCCTACGAGCAGTACTTC. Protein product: CASIIGQGSSYEQYF. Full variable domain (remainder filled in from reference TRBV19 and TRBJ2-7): DGGITQSPKYLFRKEGQNVTLSCEQNLNHDAMYWYRQDPGQGLRLIYYSQIVNDFQKGDIAEGYSVSREKKESFPLTVTSAQKNPTAFYLCASIIGQGSSYEQYFGPGTRLTVT.

The CDR3 spells CSVELGTDTQYF. In nucleotides, the CDR3 is TGCAGCGTTGAGCTGGGAACAGATACGCAGTATTTT. V usage is TRBV29-1 and J usage is TRBJ2-3; unclear D gene. The CDR3 totals 12 residues. The V end lost 3 bases, the J end lost 3 bases, and 7 bases lay between the germline ends. From germline, CDR1 is SQVTM and CDR2 ANQGSEA.

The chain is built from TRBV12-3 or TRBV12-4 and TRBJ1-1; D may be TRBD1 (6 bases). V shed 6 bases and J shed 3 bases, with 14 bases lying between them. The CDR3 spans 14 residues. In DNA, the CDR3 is TGTGCCAGCAGCCCGGACAGAAGGGACACTGAAGCTTTCTTT. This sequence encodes CASSPDRRDTEAFF.

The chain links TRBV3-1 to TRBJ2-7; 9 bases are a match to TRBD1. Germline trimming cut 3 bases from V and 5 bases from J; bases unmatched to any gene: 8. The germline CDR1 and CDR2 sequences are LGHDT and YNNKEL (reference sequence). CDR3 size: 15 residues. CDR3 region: CASSQSGTGLNEQYF. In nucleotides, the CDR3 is TGTGCCAGCAGCCAGTCCGGGACAGGGCTAAACGAGCAGTACTTC.

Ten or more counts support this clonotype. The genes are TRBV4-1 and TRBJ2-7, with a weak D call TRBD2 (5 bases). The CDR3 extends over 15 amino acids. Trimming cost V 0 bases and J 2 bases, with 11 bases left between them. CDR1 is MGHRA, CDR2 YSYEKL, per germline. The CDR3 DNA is TGCGCCAGCAGCCAAGAGGGGTTCGGGGCCTACGAGCAGTACTTC. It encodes CASSQEGFGAYEQYF.

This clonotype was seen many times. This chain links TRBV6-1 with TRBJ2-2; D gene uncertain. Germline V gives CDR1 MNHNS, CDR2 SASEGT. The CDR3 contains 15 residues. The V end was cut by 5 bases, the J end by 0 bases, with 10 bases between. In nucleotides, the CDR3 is TGTGCCAGCAGTCAGGTCTTCGCGAACACCGGGGAGCTGTTTTTT. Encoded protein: CASSQVFANTGELFF.

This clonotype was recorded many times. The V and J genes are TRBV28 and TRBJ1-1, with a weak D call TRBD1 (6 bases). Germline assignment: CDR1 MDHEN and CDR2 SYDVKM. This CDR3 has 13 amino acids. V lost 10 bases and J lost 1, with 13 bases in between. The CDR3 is CATKGGWNTEAFF. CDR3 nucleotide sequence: TGTGCCACCAAGGGGGGGTGGAACACTGAAGCTTTCTTT.

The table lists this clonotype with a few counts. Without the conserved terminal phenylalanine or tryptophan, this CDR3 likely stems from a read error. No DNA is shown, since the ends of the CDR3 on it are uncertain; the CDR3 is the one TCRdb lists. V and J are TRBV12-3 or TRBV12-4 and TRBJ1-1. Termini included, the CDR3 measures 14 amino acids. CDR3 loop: CASTPGPDNTEACL.

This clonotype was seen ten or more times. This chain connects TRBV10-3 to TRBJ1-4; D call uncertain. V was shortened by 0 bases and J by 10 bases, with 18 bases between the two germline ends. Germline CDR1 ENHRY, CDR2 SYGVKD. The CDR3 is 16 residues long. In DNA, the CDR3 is TGTGCCATCAGTGAGTCGAACGGGAACGGGTTTGTAAAACTGTTTTTT. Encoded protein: CAISESNGNGFVKLFF.

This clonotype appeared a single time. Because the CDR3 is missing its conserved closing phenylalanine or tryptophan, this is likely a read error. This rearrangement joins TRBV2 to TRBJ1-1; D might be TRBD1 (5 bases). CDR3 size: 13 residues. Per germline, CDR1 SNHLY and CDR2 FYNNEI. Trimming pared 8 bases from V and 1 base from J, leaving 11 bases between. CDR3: CASRRGGNTEAFL. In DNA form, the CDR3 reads TGTGCCAGCCGTAGGGGAGGGAACACTGAAGCTTTCCTT.